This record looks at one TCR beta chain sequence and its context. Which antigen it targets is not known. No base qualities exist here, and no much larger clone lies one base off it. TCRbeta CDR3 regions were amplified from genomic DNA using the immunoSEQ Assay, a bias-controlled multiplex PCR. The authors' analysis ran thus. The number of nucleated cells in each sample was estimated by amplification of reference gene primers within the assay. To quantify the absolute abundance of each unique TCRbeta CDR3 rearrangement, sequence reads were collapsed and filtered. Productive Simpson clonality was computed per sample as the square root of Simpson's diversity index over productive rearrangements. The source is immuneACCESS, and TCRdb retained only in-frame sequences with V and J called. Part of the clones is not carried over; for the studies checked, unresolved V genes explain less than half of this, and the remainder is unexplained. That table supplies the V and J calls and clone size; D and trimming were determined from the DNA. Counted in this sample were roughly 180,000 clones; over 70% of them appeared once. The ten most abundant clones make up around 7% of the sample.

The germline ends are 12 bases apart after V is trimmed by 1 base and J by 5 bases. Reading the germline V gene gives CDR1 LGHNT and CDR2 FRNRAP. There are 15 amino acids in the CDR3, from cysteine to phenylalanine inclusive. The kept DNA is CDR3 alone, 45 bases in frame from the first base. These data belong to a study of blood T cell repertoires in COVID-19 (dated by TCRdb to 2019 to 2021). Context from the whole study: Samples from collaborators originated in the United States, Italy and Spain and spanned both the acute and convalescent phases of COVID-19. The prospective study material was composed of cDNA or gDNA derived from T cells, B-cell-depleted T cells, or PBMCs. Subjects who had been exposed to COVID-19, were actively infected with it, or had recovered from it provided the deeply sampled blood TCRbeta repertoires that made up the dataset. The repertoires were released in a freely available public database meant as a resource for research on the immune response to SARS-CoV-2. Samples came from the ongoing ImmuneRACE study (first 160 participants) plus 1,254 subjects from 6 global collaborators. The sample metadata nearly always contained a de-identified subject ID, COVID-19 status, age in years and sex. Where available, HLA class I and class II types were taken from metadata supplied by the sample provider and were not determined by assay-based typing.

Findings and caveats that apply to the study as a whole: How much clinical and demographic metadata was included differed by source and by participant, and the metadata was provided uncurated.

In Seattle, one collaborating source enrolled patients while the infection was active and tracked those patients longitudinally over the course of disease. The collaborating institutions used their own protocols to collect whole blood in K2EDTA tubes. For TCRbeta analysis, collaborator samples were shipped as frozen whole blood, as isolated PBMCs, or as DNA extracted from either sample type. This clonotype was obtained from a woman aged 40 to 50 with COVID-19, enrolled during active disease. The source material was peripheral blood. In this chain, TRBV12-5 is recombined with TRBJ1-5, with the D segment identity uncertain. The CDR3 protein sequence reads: CASGLAGGEDQPQHF. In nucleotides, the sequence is TGTGCTAGTGGTTTGGCGGGCGGGGAGGATCAGCCCCAGCATTTT.